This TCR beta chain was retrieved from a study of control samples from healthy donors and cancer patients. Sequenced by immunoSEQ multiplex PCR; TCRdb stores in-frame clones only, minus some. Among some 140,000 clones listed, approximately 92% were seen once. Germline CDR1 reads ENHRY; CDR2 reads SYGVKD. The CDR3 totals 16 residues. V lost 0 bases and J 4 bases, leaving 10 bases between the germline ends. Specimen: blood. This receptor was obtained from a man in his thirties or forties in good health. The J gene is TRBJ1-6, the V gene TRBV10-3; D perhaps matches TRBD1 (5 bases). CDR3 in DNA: TGTGCCATCAGTGAGTCTCACGGGGCATATAATTCACCCCTCCACTTT. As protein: CAISESHGAYNSPLHF.